The clone carrying this TCR beta chain has ten or more counts. These data are taken from a study of blood T cells in healthy people across ages. Then a second PCR, running about 6 to 11 cycles, was carried out with a sample-barcoded 5' primer and a J-beta primer mix. The template-switch adaptor was a 5' adaptor with 12 random nucleotides. It tagged each cDNA molecule. TCRdb re-analysed the 5' RACE reads in MiXCR, keeping a single row per CDR3 protein. The data contain approximately 2,000,000 distinct CDR3 sequences, 30% to 40% of them seen just once; the ten biggest clones take up more than 20%. The germline gives CDR1 DFQATT, CDR2 SNEGSKA (reference sequence). The length of the CDR3 is 13 residues. With 0 bases removed from V and 6 bases from J, the gap between germline ends came to 9 bases.

This clonotype was sampled from a human donor in good health. The V call is TRBV20-1, the J call TRBJ2-1, with D perhaps TRBD2 (5 bases). The specimen was blood. The CDR3 sequence: CSARDRGRNEQFF. In DNA, the CDR3 is TGCAGTGCTAGAGATCGGGGTCGCAATGAGCAGTTCTTC.